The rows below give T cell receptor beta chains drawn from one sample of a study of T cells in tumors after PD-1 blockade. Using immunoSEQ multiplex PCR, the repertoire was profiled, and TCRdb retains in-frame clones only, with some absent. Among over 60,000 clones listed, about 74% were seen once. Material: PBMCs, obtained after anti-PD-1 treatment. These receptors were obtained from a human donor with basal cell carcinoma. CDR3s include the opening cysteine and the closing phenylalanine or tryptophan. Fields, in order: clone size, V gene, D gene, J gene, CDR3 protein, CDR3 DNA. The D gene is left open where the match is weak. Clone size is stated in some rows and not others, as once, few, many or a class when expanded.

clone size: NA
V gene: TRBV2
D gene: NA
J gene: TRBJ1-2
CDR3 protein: CASSEGPYGYTF
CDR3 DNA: TGTGCCAGCAGTGAGGGGCCCTATGGCTACACCTTC

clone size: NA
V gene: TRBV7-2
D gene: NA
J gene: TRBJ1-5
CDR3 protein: CASSLGFGINQPQHF
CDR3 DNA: TGTGCCAGCAGCTTAGGTTTCGGAATCAATCAGCCCCAGCATTTT

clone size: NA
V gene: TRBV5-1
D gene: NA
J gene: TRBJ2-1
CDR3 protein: CASSNLQGVSYNEQFF
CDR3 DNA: TGCGCCAGCAGCAACTTACAGGGAGTCTCCTACAATGAGCAGTTCTTC

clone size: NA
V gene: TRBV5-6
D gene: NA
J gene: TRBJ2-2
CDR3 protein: CASSLWGTGELFF
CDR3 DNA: TGTGCCAGCAGCTTATGGGGCACCGGGGAGCTGTTTTTT

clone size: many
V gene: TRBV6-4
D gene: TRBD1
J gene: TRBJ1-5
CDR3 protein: CASSQDREGGWPQHF
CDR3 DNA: TGTGCCAGCAGCCAGGACAGGGAGGGGGGATGGCCCCAGCATTTT

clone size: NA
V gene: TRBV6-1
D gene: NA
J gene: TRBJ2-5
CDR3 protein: CASSEGGAQTQYF
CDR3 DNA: TGTGCCAGCAGTGAGGGCGGGGCCCAGACCCAGTACTTC

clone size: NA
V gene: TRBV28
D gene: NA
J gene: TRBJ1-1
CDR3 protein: CASSLRSPGNTEAFF
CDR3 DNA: TGTGCCAGCAGTTTAAGAAGTCCAGGAAACACTGAAGCTTTCTTT

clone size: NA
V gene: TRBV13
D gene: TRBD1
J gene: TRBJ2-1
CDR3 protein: CASSLGGTATPEQFF
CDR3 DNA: TGTGCCAGCAGCTTAGGAGGGACAGCGACTCCTGAGCAGTTCTTC

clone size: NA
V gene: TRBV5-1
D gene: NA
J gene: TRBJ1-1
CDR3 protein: CASSSGGARTEAFF
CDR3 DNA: TGCGCCAGCAGCTCGGGGGGGGCGAGGACTGAAGCTTTCTTT

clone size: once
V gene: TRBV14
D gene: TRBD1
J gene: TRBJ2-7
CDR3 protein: CASSRDRYSYEQYF
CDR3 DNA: TGTGCCAGCAGCCGGGACAGGTACTCCTACGAGCAGTACTTC

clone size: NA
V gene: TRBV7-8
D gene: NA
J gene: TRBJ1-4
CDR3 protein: CASSFFGQDEKLFF
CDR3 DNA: NA

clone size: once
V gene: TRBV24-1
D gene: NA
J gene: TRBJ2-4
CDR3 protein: CATSDFLDKKNIQYF
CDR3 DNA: TGTGCCACCAGTGATTTTTTGGACAAAAAAAACATTCAGTACTTC

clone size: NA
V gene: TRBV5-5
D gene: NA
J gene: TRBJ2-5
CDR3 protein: CASSLFRSETQYF
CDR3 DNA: TGTGCCAGCAGCTTGTTTAGATCGGAGACCCAGTACTTC

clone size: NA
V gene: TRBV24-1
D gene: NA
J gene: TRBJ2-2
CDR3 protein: CATGDANTGELFF
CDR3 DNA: TGTGCCACGGGGGACGCGAACACCGGGGAGCTGTTTTTT

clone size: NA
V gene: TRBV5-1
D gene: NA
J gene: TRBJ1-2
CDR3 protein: CASSNLPSPTNYGYTF
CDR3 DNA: TGCGCCAGCAGCAACCTTCCCTCTCCGACTAACTATGGCTACACCTTC

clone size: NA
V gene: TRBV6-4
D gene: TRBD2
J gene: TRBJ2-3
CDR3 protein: CASRGTNTDTQYF
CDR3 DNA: TGTGCCAGCAGAGGGACTAACACAGATACGCAGTATTTT

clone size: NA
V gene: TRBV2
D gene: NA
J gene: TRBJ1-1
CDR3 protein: CASSVMGDTEAFF
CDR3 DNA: TGTGCCAGCAGTGTCATGGGGGACACTGAAGCTTTCTTT

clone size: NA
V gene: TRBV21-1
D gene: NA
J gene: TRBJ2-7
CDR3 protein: CASSKEGARYEQYF
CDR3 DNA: TGTGCCAGCAGCAAAGAGGGGGCGAGATACGAGCAGTACTTC

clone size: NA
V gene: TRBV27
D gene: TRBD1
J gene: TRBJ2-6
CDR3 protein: CASSFKAGGSGANVLTF
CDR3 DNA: TGTGCCAGCAGTTTTAAGGCAGGGGGCTCTGGGGCCAACGTCCTGACTTTC

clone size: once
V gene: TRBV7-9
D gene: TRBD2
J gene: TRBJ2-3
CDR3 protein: CASSPSSGGAFTDTQYF
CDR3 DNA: TGTGCCAGCAGCCCAAGTAGCGGGGGGGCCTTCACAGATACGCAGTATTTT

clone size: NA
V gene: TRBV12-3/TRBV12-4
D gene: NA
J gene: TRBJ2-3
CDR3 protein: CASSLADTQYF
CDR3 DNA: TGTGCCAGCAGTTTAGCAGATACGCAGTATTTT

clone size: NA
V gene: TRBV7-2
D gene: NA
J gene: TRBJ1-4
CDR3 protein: CASRLGGGEKLFF
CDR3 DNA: TGTGCCAGCAGGCTGGGAGGCGGTGAAAAACTGTTTTTT

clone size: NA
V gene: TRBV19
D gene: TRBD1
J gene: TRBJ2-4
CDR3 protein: CASSMTGQGKAKNIQYF
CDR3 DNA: TGTGCCAGTAGTATGACCGGACAGGGAAAGGCCAAAAACATTCAGTACTTC

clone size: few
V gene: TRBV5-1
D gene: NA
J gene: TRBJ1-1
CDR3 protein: CASSRAGGVNTEAFF
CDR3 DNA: TGCGCCAGCAGCAGGGCGGGGGGGGTGAACACTGAAGCTTTCTTT

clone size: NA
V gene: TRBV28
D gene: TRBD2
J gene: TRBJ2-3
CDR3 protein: CASSLGRGETDTQYF
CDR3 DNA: TGTGCCAGCAGTTTGGGGCGGGGGGAGACAGATACGCAGTATTTT

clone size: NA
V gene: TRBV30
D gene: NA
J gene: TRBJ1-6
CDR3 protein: CAWRGIANSPLHF
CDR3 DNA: TGTGCCTGGAGAGGGATCGCCAATTCACCCCTCCACTTT

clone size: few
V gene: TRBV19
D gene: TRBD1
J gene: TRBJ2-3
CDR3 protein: CASRLLGQGEEYF
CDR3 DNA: TGTGCCAGTAGACTTCTCGGACAGGGAGAGGAGTATTTT

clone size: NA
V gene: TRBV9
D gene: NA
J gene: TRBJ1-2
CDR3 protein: CASSPNPVGWYGYTF
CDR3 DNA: TGTGCCAGCAGCCCCAATCCTGTGGGGTGGTATGGCTACACCTTC

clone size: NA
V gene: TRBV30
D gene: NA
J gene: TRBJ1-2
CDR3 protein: CAWSGSSLNYGYTF
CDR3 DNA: TGTGCCTGGAGTGGATCGAGCTTAAACTATGGCTACACCTTC

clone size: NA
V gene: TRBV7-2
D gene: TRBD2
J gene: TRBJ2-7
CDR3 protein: CASSLEKETSGYLYEQYF
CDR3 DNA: TGTGCCAGCAGCTTAGAGAAAGAGACTAGCGGTTACCTATACGAGCAGTACTTC

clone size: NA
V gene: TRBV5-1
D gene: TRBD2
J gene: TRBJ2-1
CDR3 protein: CASSPGGGTSLGFF
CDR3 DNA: TGCGCCAGCAGCCCGGGGGGTGGGACTAGTCTCGGGTTCTTC

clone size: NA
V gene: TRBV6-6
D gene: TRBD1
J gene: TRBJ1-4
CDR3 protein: CASSYSRQGSEKLFF
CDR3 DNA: TGTGCCAGCAGTTACTCGAGACAGGGAAGTGAAAAACTGTTTTTT

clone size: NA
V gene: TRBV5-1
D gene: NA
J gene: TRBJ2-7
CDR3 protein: CASSLTLEGWRYEQYF
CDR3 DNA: TGCGCCAGCAGCTTGACCCTTGAGGGGTGGCGGTACGAGCAGTACTTC

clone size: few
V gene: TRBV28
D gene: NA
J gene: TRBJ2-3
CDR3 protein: CASATLVDTQYF
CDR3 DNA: TGTGCCAGCGCGACCCTAGTAGATACGCAGTATTTT

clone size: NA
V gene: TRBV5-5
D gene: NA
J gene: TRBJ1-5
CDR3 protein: CASSTGYNSNQPQHF
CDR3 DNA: TGTGCCAGCAGCACGGGTTACAATAGCAATCAGCCCCAGCATTTT

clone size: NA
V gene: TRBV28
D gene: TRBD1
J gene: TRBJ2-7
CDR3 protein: CASSSTTTSGGSYEQYF
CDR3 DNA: TGTGCCAGCAGTTCTACGACCACTTCAGGGGGCTCCTACGAGCAGTACTTC

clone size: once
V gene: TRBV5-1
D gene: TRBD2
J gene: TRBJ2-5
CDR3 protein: CASSLTSGETQYF
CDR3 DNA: TGCGCCAGCAGCCTAACTAGCGGGGAGACCCAGTACTTC

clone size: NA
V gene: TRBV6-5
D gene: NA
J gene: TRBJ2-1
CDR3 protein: CASSYSQGNNEQFF
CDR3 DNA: TGTGCCAGCAGTTACTCCCAGGGGAACAATGAGCAGTTCTTC

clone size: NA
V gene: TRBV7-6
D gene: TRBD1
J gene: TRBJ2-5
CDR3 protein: CASSLRAPGQAFQETQYF
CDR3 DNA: TGTGCCAGCAGCTTGAGGGCTCCGGGACAGGCATTCCAAGAGACCCAGTACTTC

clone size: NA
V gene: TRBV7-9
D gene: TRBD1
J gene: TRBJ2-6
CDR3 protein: CASSTGQFLSSGANVLTF
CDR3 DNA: TGTGCCAGCAGTACGGGACAGTTCCTAAGCTCTGGGGCCAACGTCCTGACTTTC

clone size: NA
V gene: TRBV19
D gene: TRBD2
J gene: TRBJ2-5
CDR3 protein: CASSIDPPGGGLQETQYF
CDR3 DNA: TGTGCCAGTAGTATAGACCCCCCCGGCGGGGGGCTCCAAGAGACCCAGTACTTC